The 20 T cell receptor beta chains given below trace back to one sample, sequenced in a study of T cells in Graves' hyperthyroidism and ophthalmopathy. The CDR3 regions of TCR beta were amplified from RNA transcripts. When the TCR CDR3 underwent first-round RT-PCR, the HTBI primer set was used. Each CDR3 protein gets one entry after TCRdb re-called the multiplex PCR reads with MiXCR. This sample has over 450,000 distinct CDR3 sequences, with under 15% found just once. What was sequenced was blood. The receptors were sampled from a woman under 30 with Graves' hyperthyroidism.

Note on this clonotype: A much larger clone lies one base from this, so it may be a read error. The chain carries TRBV6-1 and TRBJ2-1, with no clear D. The CDR3 runs 13 residues. The V gene lost 2 bases and the J gene lost 9 bases, with 11 bases spanning the gap. Germline lookup yields CDR1 MNHNS and CDR2 SASEGT. CDR3 coding DNA: TGTGCCAGCAGTGAACACACCGGCAGTGAGCAGTTCTTC. It encodes CASSEHTGSEQFF.

The chain uses TRBV5-1 and TRBJ1-6, with 8 bases matching TRBD1. The CDR3 consists of 15 residues. J lost 5 bases, V lost 5 bases, and 6 bases had no gene match. Looked up from germline, CDR1 is SGHRS and CDR2 is YFSETQ. For the CDR3, the DNA is TGCGCCAGCAGATTCGGGACAGGCGATAATTCACCCCTCCACTTT. Translating it yields CASRFGTGDNSPLHF.

This clonotype was detected only a few times. The rearrangement uses TRBV5-6 and TRBJ2-1; tentatively, D is TRBD2 (5 bases). Trimming pared 2 bases from V and 3 bases from J, leaving 9 bases between. This CDR3 region has 14 residues. In germline, CDR1 is SGHDT, CDR2 YYEEEE. CDR3 loop: CASSLYEGYNEQFF. The CDR3, as DNA: TGTGCCAGCAGCTTATATGAGGGCTACAATGAGCAGTTCTTC.

This clonotype was picked up many times. The rearrangement links TRBV27 to TRBJ2-3; D is unresolved. Germline V gene data show CDR1 as MNHEY and CDR2 as SMNVEV (reference sequence). V gave up 6 bases and J gave up 6 bases, with 16 bases separating them. The CDR3 totals 14 residues. CDR3 region: CASRKTRDTDTQYF. The CDR3 DNA reads as TGTGCCAGCAGAAAGACTCGCGACACGGATACGCAGTATTTT.

J is TRBJ1-1 and V is TRBV10-1; tentative D call: TRBD1 (5 bases). The germline CDR1 and CDR2 sequences are WNHNN and SYGVQD (reference sequence). V dropped 6 bases and J dropped 6 bases, with 17 bases sitting between them. The length of the CDR3 is 14 residues. The CDR3 spells CASSPSSQGPEAFF. The CDR3 DNA sequence: TGCGCCAGCAGCCCGAGCTCTCAGGGCCCTGAAGCTTTCTTT.

The V gene is TRBV7-6, the J gene TRBJ2-3, with D possibly TRBD2 on 5 matching bases. Germline V lookup: CDR1 SGHVS, CDR2 FNYEAQ. The CDR3 length is 17 residues. Trimming removed 4 bases at V and 0 bases at J, with 17 bases between. CDR3 in amino acids: CASSSPGVLTSTDTQYF. The CDR3 region has the DNA TGTGCCAGCAGCTCTCCCGGGGTATTAACTAGCACAGATACGCAGTATTTT.

In its sample, this clonotype was seen many times. A junction boundary mismatches the germline segment, possibly from a read error. V and J are TRBV7-7 and TRBJ2-7; 7 bases are a match to TRBD1. CDR3 size: 15 residues. CDR1 and CDR2 (germline): SSHAT, FNYEAQ (reference sequence). CDR3 in amino acids: CASSPLRGRLDEQYF. The CDR3 region has the DNA TGTGCTAGCAGCCCTTTGAGGGGGCGCCTCGACGAGCAGTACTTC.

This clonotype occurred many times. This chain links TRBV11-3 with TRBJ2-7; 7 bases match TRBD1. Germline V gene sequence: CDR1 SGHNT, CDR2 YENEEA. V lost 5 bases to trimming and J lost 3 bases; unmatched junction nucleotides: 10. CDR3 size: 15 residues. DNA for the CDR3: TGTGCCAGCAGCCTCCGGACAGGTTGGGACTACGAGCAGTACTTC. It translates to CASSLRTGWDYEQYF.

This rearrangement joins TRBV3-1 to TRBJ2-1; D is possibly TRBD1 (6 bases). CDR1 is LGHDT, CDR2 YNNKEL, per germline (reference sequence). The CDR3 totals 13 residues. Deletions cut 1 base from V and 10 bases from J, with 11 bases between. The CDR3 sequence is CASSQGLQGEQFF. The CDR3 DNA is TGTGCCAGCAGCCAAGGTCTTCAGGGGGAGCAGTTCTTC.

Turning to this clonotype: A read error may be the cause here, since a much bigger clone is one base away. The chain combines TRBV20-1 with TRBJ2-1; 12 positions match TRBD2. Germline V CDR1 and CDR2: DFQATT, SNEGSKA (reference sequence). Trimming cost V 5 bases and J 8 bases; bases outside gene matches: 16. The CDR3 is made up of 17 amino acids. The CDR3 DNA sequence: TGCAGTGCTCGTTGGGGGAGGACTAGCGGGACATACGATGAGCAGTTCTTC. As protein: CSARWGRTSGTYDEQFF.

This clonotype was detected many times. The chain employs TRBV2 and TRBJ2-7; 8 bases are shared with TRBD2. Trimming took 1 base from V and 3 from J; bases not matched to a gene: 5. This CDR3 comprises 15 residues. CDR1 is SNHLY, CDR2 FYNNEI, per germline. The CDR3 spells CASSEVAGGLYEQYV. CDR3 coding DNA: TGTGCCAGCAGTGAAGTGGCGGGAGGCCTCTACGAGCAGTACGTC.

The sample holds many counts of this clonotype. V usage is TRBV6-2 or TRBV6-3 and J usage is TRBJ2-7; tentative D call: TRBD2 (6 bases). The germline V and J ends were trimmed by 6 bases and 3 bases, with 15 bases remaining between them. The CDR3 is 14 amino acids. CDR1 MNHEY and CDR2 SVGEGT come from the germline V gene. CDR3 amino acids: CASRGGTLYYEQYV. DNA for the CDR3: TGTGCCAGCAGGGGGGGTACCCTTTACTACGAGCAGTACGTC.

The genes are TRBV6-1 and TRBJ2-2, with D maybe TRBD1 (6 bases). Trimming shortened V by 2 bases and J by 4 bases, and 11 bases separated the two germline ends. The CDR3 is 15 amino acids. Germline-derived CDR1 and CDR2 are MNHNS and SASEGT. The CDR3 region has the DNA TGTGCCAGCAGTGAAAGGGTAGGGGGCACCGGGGAGCTGTTTTTT. Its translation: CASSERVGGTGELFF.

This clonotype was found many times. The chain employs TRBV30 and TRBJ2-3; 9 bases map to TRBD2. CDR1 and CDR2 from the germline V gene are GTSNPN and SVGIG (reference sequence). V lost 4 bases and J lost 0; bases outside the gene matches: 2. The CDR3 loop spans 14 amino acids. CDR3 nucleotide sequence: TGTGCCTGGAAGAGCGGGAGGAGCACAGATACGCAGTATTTT. Its protein product is CAWKSGRSTDTQYF.

This clonotype showed up many times. J is TRBJ1-1 and V is TRBV29-1; the D is unclear. The CDR3 runs to 16 residues. The V end was cut by 0 bases, the J end by 0 bases, with 14 bases between. Germline V lookup: CDR1 SQVTM, CDR2 ANQGSEA. This chain's CDR3 is CSVEDYNLNLNTEAFF. As DNA, the CDR3 is TGCAGCGTTGAAGATTACAATCTAAACCTGAACACTGAAGCTTTCTTT.

Ten or more counts support this clonotype. The chain is built from TRBV5-1 and TRBJ2-1, with a tentative D call TRBD1 (6 bases). The V end was cut by 3 bases, the J end by 8 bases, with 18 bases between. Germline-derived CDR1 and CDR2 are SGHRS and YFSETQ. CDR3 length: 15 residues. CDR3 DNA: TGCGCCAGCAGCTCCCCAGGGGCGTCGTTCCATGAGCAGTTCTTC. Its protein product is CASSSPGASFHEQFF. Using reference TRBV5-1 and TRBJ2-1 for the parts outside the CDR3, the full variable domain is KAGVTQTPRYLIKTRGQQVTLSCSPISGHRSVSWYQQTPGQGLQFLFEYFSETQRNKGNFPGRFSGRQFSNSRSEMNVSTLELGDSALYLCASSSPGASFHEQFFGPGTRLTVL.

At least ten counts were recorded for this clonotype. The chain employs TRBV2 and TRBJ1-4, with TRBD1 matching over 7 bases. This CDR3 is 17 amino acids long. V lost 5 bases and J lost 8; bases outside the gene matches: 17. Germline V gene lookup returns CDR1 SNHLY and CDR2 FYNNEI. The CDR3, as DNA: TGTGCCAGCAGTTACCTTACCCGACAGGGAACGGAGGAAAAACTGTTTTTT. Translating it yields CASSYLTRQGTEEKLFF.

This clonotype was picked up a small number of times. A much larger clone differs from this one at a single base, so this may be a read error. This rearrangement joins TRBV11-3 to TRBJ2-3; D gene unclear. This CDR3 comprises 12 residues. Germline V gene sequence: CDR1 SGHNT, CDR2 YENEEA. V lost 2 bases to trimming and J lost 8 bases, with 8 bases between them. The CDR3 nucleotides are TGTGCCAGCAGCTTAAGTTGGGGTACGCAGTATTTT. It translates to CASSLSWGTQYF.

Only a few counts were recorded for this clonotype. The chain carries TRBV5-1 and TRBJ1-5; no reliable D call. Germline values: CDR1 SGHRS, CDR2 YFSETQ. The CDR3 is 13 residues long. Trimming took 4 bases from V and 7 from J, leaving 12 bases between them. The DNA of the CDR3 is TGCGCCAGCAGCCCGCTACCGGGACAGCCCCAGCATTTT. Its translation is CASSPLPGQPQHF.

V gene TRBV7-9 combines with J gene TRBJ2-7; no firm D call. Germline CDR1 is SEHNR and CDR2 is FQNEAQ (reference sequence). The CDR3 contains 11 residues. V lost 4 bases to trimming and J lost 5 bases, with 6 bases between them. The CDR3 sequence: CASSSVNEQYF. Here the CDR3 DNA reads TGTGCCAGCAGCTCGGTCAACGAGCAGTACTTC. Full variable domain (outside the CDR3, taken from reference TRBV7-9 and TRBJ2-7): DTGVSQNPRHKITKRGQNVTFRCDPISEHNRLYWYRQTLGQGPEFLTYFQNEAQLEKSRLLSDRFSAERPKGSFSTLEIQRTEQGDSAMYLCASSSVNEQYFGPGTRLTVT.